This passage covers 26 T cell receptor beta chains from one sample sequenced in a study of breast tumors, draining lymph nodes, adjacent tissues. TCRdb reprocessed the multiplex PCR reads via MiXCR and lists one record per CDR3 protein. The sample lists about 130,000 distinct CDR3 sequences, approximately 20% occurring once. Axillary draining lymph nodes of breast cancer patients supplied the node samples. Sequencing used axillary lymph node tissue. The receptors were gathered from a female donor with breast cancer. Some clones in this sample may be carry-over from other donors' samples.

In this sample, this clonotype turned up many times. The chain couples TRBV10-3 to TRBJ2-7; D remains unclear. Deletions cut 2 bases from V and 4 bases from J, with 6 bases between. This CDR3 spans 12 amino acids. Germline CDR1 is ENHRY and CDR2 is SYGVKD. CDR3 sequence (DNA): TGTGCCATCAGTGAGAATGGGTACGAGCAGTACTTC. It codes for CAISENGYEQYF.

This clonotype was detected many times. This chain joins TRBV4-3 and TRBJ2-7; 11 nucleotides line up with TRBD1. CDR1 is LGHNA, CDR2 YSLEER, per germline. The junction had 9 bases not matched to a gene; V was cut back by 4 bases and J by 4 bases. CDR3 length: 16 residues. In DNA, the CDR3 is TGCGCCAGCAGCCGAACGATAGGGACAGGGGGTTACGAGCAGTACTTC. This encodes CASSRTIGTGGYEQYF.

This clonotype was recorded at least ten times. The rearrangement uses TRBV18 and TRBJ2-7; D might be TRBD2 (7 bases). The CDR3 sequence is 14 residues long. V shed 8 bases and J shed 1 base, with 15 bases lying between them. Germline lookup yields CDR1 KGHSH and CDR2 LQKENI. The DNA for the CDR3 is TGTGCCAGCGCGCGGGGGCAGGAGTCCTACGAGCAGTACTTC. This sequence encodes CASARGQESYEQYF.

Remarks on this clonotype: This may be a read error, as it is one base from a much larger clone. The chain is built from TRBV20-1 and TRBJ2-5; either TRBD1 or TRBD2 may fit D (5 bases each). The ends were cut back, 3 bases at V and 5 bases at J, with 10 bases in the middle. Germline V gene lookup returns CDR1 DFQATT and CDR2 SNEGSKA (reference sequence). The CDR3 covers 12 residues. The CDR3 protein is CSASSGRETQYF. In DNA form, the CDR3 reads TGCAGTGCTAGTTCGGGGCGGGAGACCCAGTACTTC.

Notes on this clonotype: One base away lies a much larger clone, so this may be a sequencing read error. The chain combines TRBV7-6 with TRBJ2-1; D perhaps matches TRBD2 (5 bases). Trimming removed 3 bases at V and 5 bases at J, with 14 bases between. Per the germline V gene, CDR1 is SGHVS and CDR2 is FNYEAQ. This CDR3 comprises 15 residues. CDR3 nucleotide sequence: TGTGCCAGCAGCTTCGTCGGGATTTCCCACAATGAGCAGTTCTTC. Translating it yields CASSFVGISHNEQFF. Together with reference TRBV7-6 and TRBJ2-1, the CDR3 gives the full variable domain: GAGVSQSPRYKVTKRGQDVALRCDPISGHVSLYWYRQALGQGPEFLTYFNYEAQQDKSGLPNDRFSAERPEGSISTLTIQRTEQRDSAMYRCASSFVGISHNEQFFGPGTRLTVL.

This clonotype was counted at least ten times. The chain combines TRBV18 with TRBJ2-1; no firm D call. Trimming left V 3 bases short and J 12 bases short, with 12 bases between. CDR3 size: 12 residues. Looked up from germline, CDR1 is KGHSH and CDR2 is LQKENI. This CDR3 is CASSPVGNGQFF. The DNA for the CDR3 is TGTGCCAGCTCACCCGTCGGCAACGGGCAGTTCTTC.

There are many counts of this clonotype. The junction differs from germline at one of its ends, possibly a read error. The J gene is TRBJ2-3, the V gene TRBV6-2 or TRBV6-3; 11 nucleotides agree with TRBD1. From germline, CDR1 is MNHEY and CDR2 SVGEGT. This CDR3 has 15 amino acids. CDR3 region: CASKGRTGGIDTQYF. The CDR3 nucleotides read TGTGCTAGCAAGGGCCGGACAGGGGGCATAGATACGCAGTATTTT.

This clonotype occurred a few times. The V and J genes are TRBV7-2 and TRBJ2-4; TRBD1 matches at 9 bases. This CDR3 has 15 amino acids. Germline V CDR1 and CDR2: SGHTA, FQGNSA. V trimming: 1 base; J trimming: 6 bases; junction bases outside the gene matches: 4. The CDR3 reads CASSLEDRGGNIQYF. The CDR3 coding sequence is TGTGCCAGCAGCTTAGAGGACAGGGGCGGAAACATTCAGTACTTC.

This clonotype was detected ten times or more. The gene calls are TRBV19 and TRBJ2-1, with D perhaps given as TRBD1 or TRBD2 (5 bases each). The CDR3 runs to 15 residues. Trimming pared 0 bases from V and 4 bases from J, leaving 10 bases between. Germline lookup yields CDR1 LNHDA and CDR2 SQIVND (reference sequence). The CDR3 nucleotides are TGTGCCAGTAGTATAGAGGGGGTTGGGTACAATGAGCAGTTCTTC. Protein product: CASSIEGVGYNEQFF.

This clonotype was detected ten times or more. This rearrangement joins TRBV3-1 to TRBJ1-6, with D possibly TRBD1 on 6 matching bases. The CDR3 contains 17 residues. V dropped 3 bases and J dropped 9 bases, with 21 bases sitting between them. Looked up from germline, CDR1 is LGHDT and CDR2 is YNNKEL (reference sequence). Here the CDR3 DNA reads TGTGCCAGCAGCCACGCCCAAGGGGGAGGGGTGAGTTCACCCCTCCACTTT. Encoded protein: CASSHAQGGGVSSPLHF.

This clonotype was counted only a few times. The chain joins TRBV28 to TRBJ2-2, with TRBD2 as a possible D gene (5 bases). The germline V gene has CDR1 MDHEN and CDR2 SYDVKM. V was clipped by 3 bases and J by 4 bases, with 15 bases between them. The CDR3 spans 16 residues. The CDR3 loop reads CASSLLRASGTGELFF. CDR3 DNA sequence: TGTGCCAGCAGTTTGTTGAGGGCCTCGGGCACCGGGGAGCTGTTTTTT.

This clonotype was recorded many times. CDR3 in amino acids: CAISEQGAGANVLTF. The DNA of the CDR3 is TGTGCCATCAGTGAGCAGGGAGCAGGGGCCAACGTCCTGACTTTC. This sequence joins TRBV10-3 and TRBJ2-6; TRBD1 or TRBD2 may be the D gene (5 bases each). Per the germline V gene, CDR1 is ENHRY and CDR2 is SYGVKD. CDR3 length equals 15 residues. The ends were cut back, 2 bases at V and 4 bases at J, with 9 bases in the middle.

About this clonotype: This may come from a read error, since a much larger clone is one base off. This chain connects TRBV20-1 to TRBJ2-7, with 7 bases matching TRBD1. The V and J ends lost 6 bases and 5 bases, in that order; junction bases with no gene match: 7. Germline V gene sequence: CDR1 DFQATT, CDR2 SNEGSKA (reference sequence). CDR3 size: 12 residues. CDR3 sequence reads: CSAPTGAHEQYF. Here the CDR3 DNA reads TGCAGTGCACCCACAGGGGCGCACGAGCAGTACTTC.

This clonotype has ten or more counts. This chain connects TRBV13 to TRBJ2-1; D gene unclear. The germline V and J ends were trimmed by 5 bases and 2 bases, with 13 bases remaining between them. Germline lookup yields CDR1 PRHDT and CDR2 FYEKMQ (reference sequence). This CDR3 region has 15 residues. This CDR3 is CASSTRATAYNEQFF. CDR3 coding DNA: TGTGCCAGCAGCACCCGGGCTACCGCCTACAATGAGCAGTTCTTC.

This clonotype was seen a few times. The V call is TRBV3-1, the J call TRBJ1-5, with 8 nucleotides matching TRBD1. The CDR3 length is 15 residues. The germline V gene encodes CDR1 LGHDT and CDR2 YNNKEL (reference sequence). V lost 1 base to trimming and J lost 5 bases; unmatched junction nucleotides: 4. CDR3 sequence: CASSQGQGLHQPQHF. CDR3 nucleotides: TGTGCCAGCAGCCAAGGACAGGGGCTACATCAGCCCCAGCATTTT. Full variable domain (rest looked up from reference TRBV3-1 and TRBJ1-5): DTAVSQTPKYLVTQMGNDKSIKCEQNLGHDTMYWYKQDSKKFLKIMFSYNNKELIINETVPNRFSPKSPDKAHLNLHINSLELGDSAVYFCASSQGQGLHQPQHFGDGTRLSIL.

The table lists this clonotype with many counts. The chain carries TRBV7-2 and TRBJ2-1; D perhaps matches TRBD1 (5 bases). The CDR3 has 15 amino acids. Germline assignment: CDR1 SGHTA and CDR2 FQGNSA. The V end was cut by 2 bases, the J end by 6 bases, with 14 bases between. CDR3 nucleotides: TGTGCCAGCAGCTTAAGGGGCCCCAAGGGCAATGAGCAGTTCTTC. It specifies CASSLRGPKGNEQFF.

This clonotype showed up many times. This chain joins TRBV11-1 and TRBJ2-3; D uncertain. With 1 base removed from V and 1 base from J, the gap between germline ends came to 21 bases. The CDR3 covers 19 residues. Germline V gives CDR1 SGHAT, CDR2 FQDESV (reference sequence). CDR3 loop: CASSLVPRPKDNRTDTQYF. The CDR3 DNA is TGTGCCAGCAGCTTAGTTCCGAGGCCGAAAGACAACCGCACAGATACGCAGTATTTT.

Of note for this clonotype: A much larger clone lies one base from this, so it may be a read error. The J gene is TRBJ1-5, the V gene TRBV19; possible D gene TRBD1, 6 bases. Per the germline V gene, CDR1 is LNHDA and CDR2 is SQIVND (reference sequence). V lost 5 bases to trimming and J lost 5 bases, with 19 bases between them. The CDR3 totals 16 residues. The CDR3 loop is CASSPEQGFIDQPQHF. The CDR3 DNA sequence: TGTGCCAGTAGTCCCGAACAGGGTTTCATAGATCAGCCCCAGCATTTT.

This clonotype occurred once. One end of the junction is discordant with germline, which a read error may explain. The CDR3 region is CAGSESSYEQYF. The CDR3, as DNA: TGCGCCGGCAGTGAGTCGAGCTACGAGCAGTACTTC. The genes are TRBV10-2 and TRBJ2-7; D is uncertain. Germline loops: CDR1 WSHSY, CDR2 SAAADI. The CDR3 covers 12 residues.

On this clonotype: A much larger clone is a single base away; this may be a read error. The gene calls are TRBV5-5 and TRBJ1-2; D possibly corresponds to TRBD1 (5 bases). Looked up from germline, CDR1 is SGHKS and CDR2 is YYEKEE (reference sequence). CDR3 length equals 13 residues. Trimming cost V 2 bases and J 4 bases, with 9 bases left between them. The CDR3 loop is CASSLQEIYGYTF. The CDR3 region has the DNA TGTGCCAGCAGCTTACAGGAGATCTATGGCTACACCTTC. The variable domain in full, with the rest retrieved from reference TRBV5-5 and TRBJ1-2, is DAGVTQSPTHLIKTRGQQVTLRCSPISGHKSVSWYQQVLGQGPQFIFQYYEKEERGRGNFPDRFSARQFPNYSSELNVNALLLGDSALYLCASSLQEIYGYTFGSGTRLTVV.

V usage is TRBV7-8 and J usage is TRBJ1-2; 7 bases are a match to TRBD1. The CDR3 covers 17 residues. V trimming: 6 bases; J trimming: 4 bases; junction bases outside the gene matches: 17. In germline, CDR1 is SGHVS, CDR2 FQNEAQ. The CDR3 region is CASSFQGGGTAIYGYTF. For the CDR3, the DNA is TGTGCCAGCAGTTTTCAGGGGGGCGGGACGGCGATCTATGGCTACACCTTC.

This clonotype showed up many times. Because the CDR3 is missing its conserved closing phenylalanine or tryptophan, this is likely a read error. Because the CDR3's place on the DNA is in doubt, the DNA is left out and the CDR3 is given as listed by TCRdb. The V gene is TRBV19, the J gene TRBJ2-7; TRBD1 was called by the table and not checked on the DNA. The CDR3 totals 9 residues, both ends included. Germline assignment: CDR1 LNHDA and CDR2 SQIVND (reference sequence). The CDR3: CASSNPGSL.

The chain recombines TRBV11-3 with TRBJ2-4; TRBD1 might be the D (5 bases). CDR3 size: 14 residues. V was shortened by 3 bases and J by 3 bases, with 9 bases between the two germline ends. The germline gives CDR1 SGHNT, CDR2 YENEEA. Written as DNA, the CDR3 is TGTGCCAGCAGCTTCAGGGCTTACAAAAACATTCAGTACTTC. Its translation is CASSFRAYKNIQYF.

This clonotype was picked up a small number of times. This sequence joins TRBV28 and TRBJ1-5, with 7 bases matching TRBD1. The J segment lost 7 bases and the V segment lost 2 bases, leaving 14 bases of the junction unmatched. CDR3 length equals 17 residues. The germline CDR1 and CDR2 sequences are MDHEN and SYDVKM. Here the CDR3 reads CASSLDSGTEGNQPQHF. CDR3 DNA sequence: TGTGCCAGCAGTTTAGATTCCGGGACAGAGGGAAACCAGCCCCAGCATTTT.

The V and J genes are TRBV25-1 and TRBJ2-5; 10 positions match TRBD2. The CDR3 covers 16 residues. The V gene's germline CDR1 is MGHDK and CDR2 SYGVNS. With V trimmed by 2 bases and J by 3 bases, 6 bases remained unmatched. This chain's CDR3 is CASSEGGLADKETQYF. The CDR3, as DNA: TGTGCCAGCAGTGAAGGCGGACTAGCGGATAAAGAGACCCAGTACTTC.

At least ten counts were recorded for this clonotype. The V gene is TRBV20-1, the J gene TRBJ2-5; D gene ambiguous. This CDR3 is 12 amino acids long. V shed 7 bases and J shed 2 bases, with 11 bases lying between them. The germline CDR1 and CDR2 sequences are DFQATT and SNEGSKA (reference sequence). Here the CDR3 reads CSGQLGQETQYF. The CDR3 DNA follows: TGCAGTGGTCAGCTAGGACAAGAGACCCAGTACTTC.